This record looks at one TCR beta chain sequence and its context. Its antigen is not identified. One end of the junction does not line up with germline, which may come from a read error. Naive CD8 library inputs spanned roughly 20,000 to 1,100,000 sorted cells and 10%, 30% or 50% RNA. Researchers sorted naive CD8 T cells as cells that were CD8+CD4-CCR7+CD45RA+. TCRdb independently ran MiXCR on the PCR reads; one entry per CDR3 protein. The data contain 550,000 to 750,000 distinct CDR3 sequences, about 20% of them seen just once; the ten biggest clones take up roughly 0.9%. The sample belongs to a study of molecular identifiers for immune sequencing clone quantification. Study results and limitations: Underestimation of highly expanded clone sizes could arise where identical TCR molecules share a barcode. Reports indicate spiked Jurkat TCR RNA from one cell could be found among about a million naive cells.

The V gene's germline CDR1 is DFQATT and CDR2 SNEGSKA (reference sequence). CDR3 length: 15 residues. V and J are TRBV20-1 and TRBJ2-7; TRBD2 matches at 11 bases. The specimen was naive CD8+ T cells from blood, with Jurkat cell RNA spiked in. The subset here: FACS-sorted CD8+CD4-CCR7+CD45RA+ naive T cells. The sequence came from a human donor in good health. Some libraries in this study had Jurkat cell RNA spiked in. The CDR3 loop reads CCARTGTSGTYEQYF. Written as DNA, the CDR3 is TGCTGTGCTAGGACTGGGACTAGCGGTACCTACGAGCAGTACTTC.